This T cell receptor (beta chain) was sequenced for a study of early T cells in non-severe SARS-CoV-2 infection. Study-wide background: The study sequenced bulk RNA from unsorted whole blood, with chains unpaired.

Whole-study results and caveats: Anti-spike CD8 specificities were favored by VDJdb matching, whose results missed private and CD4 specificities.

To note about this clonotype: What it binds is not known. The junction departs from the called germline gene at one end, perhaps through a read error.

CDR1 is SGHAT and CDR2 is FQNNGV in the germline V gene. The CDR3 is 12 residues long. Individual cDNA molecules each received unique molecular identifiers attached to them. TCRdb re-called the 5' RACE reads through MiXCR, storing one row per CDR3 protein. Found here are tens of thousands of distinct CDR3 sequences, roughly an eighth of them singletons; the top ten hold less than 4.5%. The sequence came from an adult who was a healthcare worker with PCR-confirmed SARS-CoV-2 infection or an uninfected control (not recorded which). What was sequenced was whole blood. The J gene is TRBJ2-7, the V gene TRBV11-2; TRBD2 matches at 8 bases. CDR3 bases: TGTGCCAGCAGCTTAGTGGGACTAGTAGGGAACTTC. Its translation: CASSLVGLVGNF.